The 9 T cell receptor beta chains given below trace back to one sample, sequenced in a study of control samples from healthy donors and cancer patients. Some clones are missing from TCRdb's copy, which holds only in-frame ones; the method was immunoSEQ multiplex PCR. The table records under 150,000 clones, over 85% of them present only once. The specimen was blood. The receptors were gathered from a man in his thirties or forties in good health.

CDR3 residues: CASTRRRGGWGLYYEQYF. CDR3 in DNA: TGCGCCAGCACCCGGCGGAGGGGCGGATGGGGTTTATATTACGAGCAGTACTTC. The chain is built from TRBV5-1 and TRBJ2-7; D is perhaps TRBD2 (6 bases). Germline CDR1 and CDR2: SGHRS and YFSETQ. The CDR3 is 18 amino acids. V was clipped by 6 bases and J by 4 bases, with 29 bases between them.

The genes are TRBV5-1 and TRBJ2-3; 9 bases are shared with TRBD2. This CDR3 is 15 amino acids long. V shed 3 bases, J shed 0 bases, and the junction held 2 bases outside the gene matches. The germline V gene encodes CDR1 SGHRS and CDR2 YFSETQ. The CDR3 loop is CASSSLAGSTDTQYF. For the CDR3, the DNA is TGCGCCAGCAGCTCACTAGCGGGTAGCACAGATACGCAGTATTTT.

This CDR3 is CASETGTADGYTF. In DNA, the CDR3 is TGTGCCAGCGAAACCGGGACCGCCGATGGCTACACCTTC. The V and J genes are TRBV7-9 and TRBJ1-2; the D gene is possibly TRBD1 (5 bases). The CDR3 runs 13 residues. Trimming pared 8 bases from V and 6 bases from J, leaving 16 bases between. Germline CDR1 and CDR2: SEHNR and FQNEAQ (reference sequence).

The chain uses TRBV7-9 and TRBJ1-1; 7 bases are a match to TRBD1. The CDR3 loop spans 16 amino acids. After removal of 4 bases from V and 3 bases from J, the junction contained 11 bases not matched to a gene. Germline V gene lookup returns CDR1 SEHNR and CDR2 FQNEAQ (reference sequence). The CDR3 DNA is TGTGCCAGCAGCTCAGCTCTCAGACAGGGAGACACTGAAGCTTTCTTT. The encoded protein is CASSSALRQGDTEAFF.

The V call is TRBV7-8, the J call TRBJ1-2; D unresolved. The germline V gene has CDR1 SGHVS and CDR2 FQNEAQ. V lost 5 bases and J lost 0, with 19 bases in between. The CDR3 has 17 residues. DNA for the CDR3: TGTGCCAGCAGCCTATACCGGGCCCCTGGAGCTAACTATGGCTACACCTTC. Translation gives CASSLYRAPGANYGYTF. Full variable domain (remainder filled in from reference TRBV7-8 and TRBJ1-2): GAGVSQSPRYKVAKRGQDVALRCDPISGHVSLFWYQQALGQGPEFLTYFQNEAQLDKSGLPSDRFFAERPEGSVSTLKIQRTQQEDSAVYLCASSLYRAPGANYGYTFGSGTRLTVV.

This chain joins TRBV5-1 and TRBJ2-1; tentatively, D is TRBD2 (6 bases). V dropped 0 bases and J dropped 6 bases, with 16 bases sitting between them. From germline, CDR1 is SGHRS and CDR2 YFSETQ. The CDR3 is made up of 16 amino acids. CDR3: CASSLEIASVGNEQFF. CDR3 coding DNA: TGCGCCAGCAGCTTGGAAATCGCTAGCGTGGGCAATGAGCAGTTCTTC.

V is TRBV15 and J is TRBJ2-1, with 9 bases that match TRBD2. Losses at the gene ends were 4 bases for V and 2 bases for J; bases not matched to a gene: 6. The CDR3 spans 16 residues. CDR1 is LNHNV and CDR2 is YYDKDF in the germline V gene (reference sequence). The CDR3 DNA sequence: TGTGCCACCAGCAAAGCGGGGGGTCTAGCCTACAATGAGCAGTTCTTC. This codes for CATSKAGGLAYNEQFF. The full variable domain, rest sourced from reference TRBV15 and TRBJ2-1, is DAMVIQNPRYQVTQFGKPVTLSCSQTLNHNVMYWYQQKSSQAPKLLFHYYDKDFNNEADTPDNFQSRRPNTSFCFLDIRSPGLGDTAMYLCATSKAGGLAYNEQFFGPGTRLTVL.

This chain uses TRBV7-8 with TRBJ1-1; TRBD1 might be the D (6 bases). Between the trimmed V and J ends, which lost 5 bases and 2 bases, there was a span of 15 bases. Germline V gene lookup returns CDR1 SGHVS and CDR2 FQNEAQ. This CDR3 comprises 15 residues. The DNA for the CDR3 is TGTGCCAGCAGCGTCTCACAGGGCGGTAACACTGAAGCTTTCTTT. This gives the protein CASSVSQGGNTEAFF.

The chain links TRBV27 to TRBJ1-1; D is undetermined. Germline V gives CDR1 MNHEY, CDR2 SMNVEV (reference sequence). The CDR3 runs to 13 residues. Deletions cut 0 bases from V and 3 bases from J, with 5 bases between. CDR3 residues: CASSLSWDTEAFF. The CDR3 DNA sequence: TGTGCCAGCAGTTTATCGTGGGACACTGAAGCTTTCTTT.